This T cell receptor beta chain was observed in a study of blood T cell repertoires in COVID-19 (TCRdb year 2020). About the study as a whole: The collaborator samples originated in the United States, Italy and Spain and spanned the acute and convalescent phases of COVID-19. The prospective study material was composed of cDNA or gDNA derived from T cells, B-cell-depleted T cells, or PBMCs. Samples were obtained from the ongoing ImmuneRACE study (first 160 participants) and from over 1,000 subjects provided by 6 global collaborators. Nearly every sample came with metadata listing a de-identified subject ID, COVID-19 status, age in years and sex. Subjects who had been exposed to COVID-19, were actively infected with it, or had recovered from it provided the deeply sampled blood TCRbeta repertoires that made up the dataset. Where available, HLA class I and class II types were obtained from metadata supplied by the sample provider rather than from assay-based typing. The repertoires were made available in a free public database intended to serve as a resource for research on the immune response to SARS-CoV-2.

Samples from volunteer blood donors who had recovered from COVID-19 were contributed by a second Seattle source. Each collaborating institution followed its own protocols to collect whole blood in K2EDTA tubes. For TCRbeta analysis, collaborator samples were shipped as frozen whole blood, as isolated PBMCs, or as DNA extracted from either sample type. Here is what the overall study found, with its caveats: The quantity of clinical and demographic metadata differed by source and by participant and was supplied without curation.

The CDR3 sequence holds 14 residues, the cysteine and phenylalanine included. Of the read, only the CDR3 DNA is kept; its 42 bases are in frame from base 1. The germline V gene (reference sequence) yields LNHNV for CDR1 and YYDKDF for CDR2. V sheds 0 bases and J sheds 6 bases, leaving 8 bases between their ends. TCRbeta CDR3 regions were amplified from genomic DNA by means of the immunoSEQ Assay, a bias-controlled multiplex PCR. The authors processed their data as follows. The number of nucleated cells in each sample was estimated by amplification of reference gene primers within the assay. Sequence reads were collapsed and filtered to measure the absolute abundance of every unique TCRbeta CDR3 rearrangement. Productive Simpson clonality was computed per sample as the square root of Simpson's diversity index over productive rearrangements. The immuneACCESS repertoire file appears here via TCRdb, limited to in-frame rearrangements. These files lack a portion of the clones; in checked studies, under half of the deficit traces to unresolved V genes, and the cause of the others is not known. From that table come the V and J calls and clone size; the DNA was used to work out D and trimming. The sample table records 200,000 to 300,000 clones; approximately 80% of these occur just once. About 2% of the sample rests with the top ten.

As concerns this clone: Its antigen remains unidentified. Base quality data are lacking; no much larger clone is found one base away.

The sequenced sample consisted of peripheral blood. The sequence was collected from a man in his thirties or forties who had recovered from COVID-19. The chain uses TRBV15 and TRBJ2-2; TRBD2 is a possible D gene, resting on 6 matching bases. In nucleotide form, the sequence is TGTGCCACCAGCAGAGATAGGGAGGCCGGGGAGCTGTTTTTT. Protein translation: CATSRDREAGELFF.